This T cell receptor beta chain was sequenced for a study of T cell responses to AZD1222 COVID-19 vaccine. General study results and limits: Researchers report vaccine-associated CD4 TCRs spanning spike, with dominance at 160-218 and 743-854. Among spike-specific TCRs, nearly half reportedly target unmutated variant regions.

A word on this clone: Its antigen remains unknown.

Repertoires were generated with immunoSEQ multiplex PCR, while TCRdb's copy carries only in-frame clones and drops some. This sample has approximately 170,000 clones, with just over 90% found just once. V lost 6 bases and J lost 5; bases outside the gene matches: 8. This CDR3 comprises 15 residues. Germline lookup yields CDR1 MNHEY and CDR2 SVGAGI. The genes are TRBV6-5 and TRBJ2-5; TRBD2 agrees at 11 bases. This material consisted of peripheral blood, taken 28 days after the second AZD1222 dose. This receptor was obtained from an adult who received the AZD1222 COVID-19 vaccine. The CDR3 sequence: CASRRVAGGLETQYF. CDR3 nucleotides: TGTGCCAGCAGGAGGGTAGCGGGGGGGCTGGAGACCCAGTACTTC.